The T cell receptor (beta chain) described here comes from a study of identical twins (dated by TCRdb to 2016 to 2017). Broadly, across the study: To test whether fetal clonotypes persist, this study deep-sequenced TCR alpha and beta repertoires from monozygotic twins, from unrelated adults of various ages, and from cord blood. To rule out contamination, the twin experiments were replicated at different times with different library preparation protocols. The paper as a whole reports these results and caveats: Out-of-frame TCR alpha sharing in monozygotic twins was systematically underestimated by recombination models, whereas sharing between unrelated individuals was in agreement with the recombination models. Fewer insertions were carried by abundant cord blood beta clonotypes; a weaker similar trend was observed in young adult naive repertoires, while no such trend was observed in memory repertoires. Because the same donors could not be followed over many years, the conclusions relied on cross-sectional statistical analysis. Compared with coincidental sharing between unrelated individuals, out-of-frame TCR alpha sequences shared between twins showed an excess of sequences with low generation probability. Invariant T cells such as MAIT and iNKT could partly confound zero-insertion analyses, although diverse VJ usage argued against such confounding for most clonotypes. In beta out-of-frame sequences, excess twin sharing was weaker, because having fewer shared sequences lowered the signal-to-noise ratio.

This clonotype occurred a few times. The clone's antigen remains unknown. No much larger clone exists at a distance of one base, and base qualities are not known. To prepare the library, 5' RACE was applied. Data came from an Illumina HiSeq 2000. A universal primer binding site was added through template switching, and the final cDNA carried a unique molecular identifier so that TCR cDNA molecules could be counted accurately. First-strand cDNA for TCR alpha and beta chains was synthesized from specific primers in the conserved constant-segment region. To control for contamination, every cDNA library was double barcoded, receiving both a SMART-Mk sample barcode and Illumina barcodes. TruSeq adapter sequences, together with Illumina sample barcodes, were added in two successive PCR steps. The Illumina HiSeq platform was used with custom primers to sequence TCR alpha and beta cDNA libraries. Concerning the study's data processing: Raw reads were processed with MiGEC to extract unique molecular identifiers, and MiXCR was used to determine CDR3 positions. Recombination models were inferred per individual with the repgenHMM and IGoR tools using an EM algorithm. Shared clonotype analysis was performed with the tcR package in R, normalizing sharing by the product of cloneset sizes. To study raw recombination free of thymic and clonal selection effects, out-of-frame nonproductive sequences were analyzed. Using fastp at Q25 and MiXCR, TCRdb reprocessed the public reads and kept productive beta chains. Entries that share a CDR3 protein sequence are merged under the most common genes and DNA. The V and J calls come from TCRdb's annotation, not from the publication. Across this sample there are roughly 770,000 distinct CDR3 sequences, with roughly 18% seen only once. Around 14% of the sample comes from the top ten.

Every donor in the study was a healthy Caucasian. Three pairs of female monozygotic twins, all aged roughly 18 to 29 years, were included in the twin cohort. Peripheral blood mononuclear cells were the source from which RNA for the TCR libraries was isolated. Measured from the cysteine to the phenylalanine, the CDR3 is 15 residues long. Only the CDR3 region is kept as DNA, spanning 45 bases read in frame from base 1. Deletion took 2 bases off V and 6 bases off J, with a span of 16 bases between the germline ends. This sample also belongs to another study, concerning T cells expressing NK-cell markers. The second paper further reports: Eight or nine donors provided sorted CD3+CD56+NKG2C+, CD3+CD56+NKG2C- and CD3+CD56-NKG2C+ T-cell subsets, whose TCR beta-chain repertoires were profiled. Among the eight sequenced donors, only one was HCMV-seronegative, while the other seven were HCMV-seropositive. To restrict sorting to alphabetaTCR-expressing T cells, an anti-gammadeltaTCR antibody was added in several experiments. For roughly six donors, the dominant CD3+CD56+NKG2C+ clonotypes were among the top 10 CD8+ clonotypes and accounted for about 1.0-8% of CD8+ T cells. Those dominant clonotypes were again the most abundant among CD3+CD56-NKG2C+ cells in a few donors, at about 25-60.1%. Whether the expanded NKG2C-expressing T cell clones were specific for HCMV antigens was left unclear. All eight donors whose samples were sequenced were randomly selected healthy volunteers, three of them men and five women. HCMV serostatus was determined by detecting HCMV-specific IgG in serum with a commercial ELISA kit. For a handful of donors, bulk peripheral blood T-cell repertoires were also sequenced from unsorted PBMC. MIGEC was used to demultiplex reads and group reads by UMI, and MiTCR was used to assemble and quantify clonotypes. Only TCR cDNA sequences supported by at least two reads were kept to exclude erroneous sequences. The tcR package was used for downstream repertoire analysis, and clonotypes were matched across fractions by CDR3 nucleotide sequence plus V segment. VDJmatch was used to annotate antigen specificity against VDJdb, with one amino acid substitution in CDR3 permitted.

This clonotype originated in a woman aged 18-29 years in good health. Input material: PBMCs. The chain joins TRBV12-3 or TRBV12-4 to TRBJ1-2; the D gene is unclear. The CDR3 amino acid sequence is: CASSLISGFQDGYTF. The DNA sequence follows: TGTGCCAGCAGTTTAATATCCGGGTTTCAAGATGGCTACACCTTC.